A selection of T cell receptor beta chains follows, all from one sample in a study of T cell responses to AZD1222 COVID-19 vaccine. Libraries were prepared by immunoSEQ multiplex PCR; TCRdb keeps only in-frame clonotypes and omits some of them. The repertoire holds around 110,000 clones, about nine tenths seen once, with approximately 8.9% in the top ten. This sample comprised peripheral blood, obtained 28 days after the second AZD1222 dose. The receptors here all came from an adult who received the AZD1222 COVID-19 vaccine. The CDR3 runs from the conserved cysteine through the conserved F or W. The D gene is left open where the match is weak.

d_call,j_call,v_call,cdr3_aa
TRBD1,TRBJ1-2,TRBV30,CAWSDPGQGRPKDF
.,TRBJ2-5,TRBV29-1,CSIDGWVNSGETQYF
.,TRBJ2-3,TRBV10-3,CAIGGGASTDTQYF
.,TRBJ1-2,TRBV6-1,CASSEPPGMGGPFDGYTF
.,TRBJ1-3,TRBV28,CASSLDIRGTGNTIYF
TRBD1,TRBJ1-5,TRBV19,CASSRTGGFSNQPQHF
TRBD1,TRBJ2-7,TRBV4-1,CASSLPGQGYEQYF
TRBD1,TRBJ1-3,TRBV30,CAWGKQPGGSGNTIYF
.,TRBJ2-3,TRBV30,CAWSKKLIRDLTDTQYF
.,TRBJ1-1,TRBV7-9,CASSLGSGSTEAFF
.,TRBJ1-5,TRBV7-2,CASSLLGGTAVYQPQHF
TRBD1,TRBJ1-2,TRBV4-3,CASSTGTGDGYTF
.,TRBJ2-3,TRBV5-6,CASSLAGTDTQYF
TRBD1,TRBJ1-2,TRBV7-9,CASSLRDRDGYTF
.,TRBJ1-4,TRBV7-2,CASSSRERNEKLFF
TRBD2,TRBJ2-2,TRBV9,CASSVRREGTGELFF
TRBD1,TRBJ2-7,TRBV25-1,CASRGAGRTGYYEQYF
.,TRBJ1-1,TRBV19,CASRPGGTEAFF
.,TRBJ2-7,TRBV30,CAWSVGGISYEQYF
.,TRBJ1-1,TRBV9,CASSVAPGNTEAFF
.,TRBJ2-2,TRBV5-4,CASSLAVNTGELFF
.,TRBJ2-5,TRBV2,CASHWRQKETQYF
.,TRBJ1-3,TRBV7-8,CASRTGGNTIYF
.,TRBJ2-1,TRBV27,CASSLGSPYNEQFF
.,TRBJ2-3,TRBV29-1,CSVEKTEGSTDTQYF
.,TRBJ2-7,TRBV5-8,CASSPPPRREQYF
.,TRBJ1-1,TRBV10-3,CAIAGRGGETEAFF
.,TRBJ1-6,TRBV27,CASSLSGVEGSPLHF
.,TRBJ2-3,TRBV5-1,CASSFRGSSTDTQYF
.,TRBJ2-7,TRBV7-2,CASSVTGTSNEQYF
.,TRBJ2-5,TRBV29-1,CSGMGIGETQYF
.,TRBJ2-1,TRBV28,CASSFPKVPNEQFF
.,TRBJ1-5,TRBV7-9,CASSPPGGAQPQHF
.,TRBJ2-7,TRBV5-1,CASSLGGRAYEQYF
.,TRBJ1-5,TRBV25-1,CASSVGNNQPQHF
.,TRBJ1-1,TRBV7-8,CASSDLRGGGGPAFF
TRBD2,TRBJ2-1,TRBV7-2,CASSSGLVNEQFF
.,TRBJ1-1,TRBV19,CASSQQMNTEAFF
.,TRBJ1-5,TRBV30,CAWSVGFDQPQHF
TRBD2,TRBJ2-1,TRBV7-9,CASSTRTSGEYNEQFF
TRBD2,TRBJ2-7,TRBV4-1,CASSQRSGRGSYEQYF
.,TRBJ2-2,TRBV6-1,CASSETGAGELFF
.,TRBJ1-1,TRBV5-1,CASSYRGPTEAFF
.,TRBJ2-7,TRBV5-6,CASSLGQIRYEQYF
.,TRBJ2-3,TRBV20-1,CSRWREDTQYF
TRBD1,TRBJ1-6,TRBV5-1,CASSGGQRNSPLHF